This T cell receptor (beta chain) was sequenced in a study of beta chain features in type 1 diabetes. Study in general: Researchers looked at roughly 110 million sorted cells across all samples.

V lost 0 bases, J lost 7 bases, and 12 bases lay in between. Germline CDR1 reads MGHDK; CDR2 reads SYGVNS. This CDR3 spans 14 amino acids. The entirety of the isolated RNA underwent reverse transcription, so expressed TCRB transcripts were sequenced. Clones were sequenced by immunoSEQ multiplex PCR, and TCRdb holds only the in-frame ones, with some missing. The sample carries roughly 38,000 clones, approximately 60% recorded once. Sorting based on CD45RO/CCR7/CD25/CD127/CD95/CD27 separated CD4+ naive, central memory, regulatory and stem cell-like memory cells. As for this clone: Its antigen remains unidentified.

Study-level results: Comparison showed that naive, central memory and Treg TCRB repertoires appeared more similar among patients than among healthy donors. PCR might show a preference for shorter templates, equally across patients and controls. Shortening that was moderate but significant affected the TCRB CDR3s of Type 1 diabetes patients in all four CD4+ subsets.

Sequencing was carried out using Tregs from blood. The chain recombines TRBV25-1 with TRBJ1-2; D unclear. The source of this sequence is a man aged 30-40 years with type 1 diabetes. Some clones in this sample may be carry-over from other donors' samples. The CDR3 nucleotides read TGTGCCAGCAGTGAATATCGGAGGGAAAGTGGCTACACCTTC. As protein: CASSEYRRESGYTF.